A single sample is the source of the 24 T cell receptor beta chains below, sequenced in a study of blood T cells in healthy people across ages. The second PCR ran roughly 7 to 11 cycles with a sample-barcoded 5' primer and J-beta primers. From the 5' RACE reads, TCRdb called clonotypes with MiXCR, one entry per CDR3 protein. The sample consists of about 970,000 distinct CDR3 sequences, just over 50% of them appearing once. Sequencing used blood. The receptors shown here come from a woman aged 55-75 years in good health.

A few counts support this clonotype. The chain employs TRBV20-1 and TRBJ2-5, with D uncertain. Trimming took 2 bases from V and 4 from J, leaving 8 bases between them. The CDR3 extends over 12 amino acids. Germline CDR1 reads DFQATT; CDR2 reads SNEGSKA (reference sequence). The CDR3 sequence is CSARHYRETQYF. CDR3 DNA: TGCAGTGCTAGACATTACCGAGAGACCCAGTACTTC.

Regarding this clonotype: Being one base from a much bigger clone, this may be a read error. This sequence joins TRBV15 and TRBJ2-3; unclear D gene. Germline V gives CDR1 LNHNV, CDR2 YYDKDF (reference sequence). V lost 0 bases and J lost 5, with 6 bases in between. The CDR3 is 13 amino acids. The CDR3 region has the DNA TGTGCCACCAGCAGAGATAAGGAAGATACGCAGTATTTT. Protein: CATSRDKEDTQYF. Together with reference TRBV15 and TRBJ2-3, the CDR3 gives the full variable domain: DAMVIQNPRYQVTQFGKPVTLSCSQTLNHNVMYWYQQKSSQAPKLLFHYYDKDFNNEADTPDNFQSRRPNTSFCFLDIRSPGLGDTAMYLCATSRDKEDTQYFGPGTRLTVL.

This clonotype occurred many times. The genes are TRBV27 and TRBJ2-7, with 7 bases fitting TRBD1. Trimming cost V 3 bases and J 4 bases; bases outside gene matches: 3. This CDR3 has 13 residues. CDR1 and CDR2 (germline): MNHEY, SMNVEV (reference sequence). CDR3 region: CASSFGQAYEQYF. The CDR3, as DNA: TGTGCCAGCAGTTTCGGACAGGCATACGAGCAGTACTTC.

The genes are TRBV2 and TRBJ2-7; D gene ambiguous. Trimming pared 4 bases from V and 2 bases from J, leaving 15 bases between. Germline V lookup: CDR1 SNHLY, CDR2 FYNNEI. This CDR3 contains 15 residues. In nucleotides, the CDR3 is TGTGCCAGCAGTGGACGAGGACCCGAGGCCTACGAGCAGTACTTC. This encodes CASSGRGPEAYEQYF.

The chain links TRBV2 to TRBJ2-3, with D maybe TRBD1 (5 bases). The CDR3 runs to 13 residues. The germline V gene has CDR1 SNHLY and CDR2 FYNNEI. V was pared by 4 bases and J by 2 bases, with 7 bases between. The CDR3 DNA is TGTGCCAGCAGTGGACAGTACACAGATACGCAGTATTTT. It translates to CASSGQYTDTQYF.

At least ten counts were recorded for this clonotype. The chain carries TRBV18 and TRBJ2-7, with D unclear. This CDR3 region has 12 residues. The germline V gene encodes CDR1 KGHSH and CDR2 LQKENI. V lost 5 bases to trimming and J lost 1 base, with 6 bases between them. The CDR3 coding sequence is TGTGCCAGCTCAGAACTTTCCTACGAGCAGTACTTC. This translates into CASSELSYEQYF.

V gene TRBV4-2 combines with J gene TRBJ1-4; D is unclear. V was trimmed by 1 base and J by 0 bases, leaving 12 bases between them. CDR1 is LGHNA, CDR2 YNFKEQ, per germline. The CDR3 consists of 17 residues. CDR3 nucleotide sequence: TGTGCCAGCAGCCAAGTGATCAGCCAAACAACTAATGAAAAACTGTTTTTT. Amino acid sequence: CASSQVISQTTNEKLFF.

This clonotype was seen many times. V usage is TRBV7-2 and J usage is TRBJ2-7; maybe TRBD2 (5 bases). The CDR3 extends over 14 amino acids. Germline lookup yields CDR1 SGHTA and CDR2 FQGNSA. Trimming removed 1 base at V and 7 bases at J, with 14 bases between. Here the CDR3 DNA reads TGTGCCAGCAGCTTAGTAGGGAGCCCGTCAGAGCAGTACTTC. Translated, it gives CASSLVGSPSEQYF.

The chain recombines TRBV6-2 or TRBV6-3 with TRBJ2-3; D ambiguous. CDR3 length: 16 residues. Trimming removed 6 bases from V and 5 bases from J, with 21 bases in between. Per germline, CDR1 MNHEY and CDR2 SVGEGT. Here the CDR3 DNA reads TGTGCCAGCAGCGCACTCTGGTTGGTCGAGAAAGATACGCAGTATTTT. Protein sequence: CASSALWLVEKDTQYF.

This clonotype has more than one count but fewer than ten. One base away lies a much larger clone, so this may be a sequencing read error. The rearrangement links TRBV4-3 to TRBJ2-5, with a weak D call TRBD2 (5 bases). CDR3 size: 16 residues. Looked up from germline, CDR1 is LGHNA and CDR2 is YSLEER. Trimming removed 0 bases at V and 11 bases at J, with 22 bases between. The CDR3 coding sequence is TGCGCCAGCAGCCAAGATACCCAGCGGAGCTACAATGAGCAGTACTTC. Its protein is CASSQDTQRSYNEQYF.

CDR3 amino acids: CASSFNRRSGLAGKWEQFF. CDR3 DNA sequence: TGTGCCAGCAGTTTTAACAGAAGATCGGGACTAGCGGGAAAGTGGGAGCAGTTCTTC. The chain links TRBV27 to TRBJ2-1; TRBD2 aligns across 13 bases. Germline CDR1 MNHEY, CDR2 SMNVEV (reference sequence). V shed 3 bases and J 10 bases; nucleotides not matched to a gene: 18. This CDR3 is built from 19 residues.

CDR3 in DNA: TGTGCCAGCTCCCACACTGAGGGCTACGAGCAGTACTTC. It encodes CASSHTEGYEQYF. The rearrangement joins TRBV18 to TRBJ2-4; tentative D call: TRBD2 (5 bases). The DNA end lines up better with TRBJ2-7; the J call may be wrong. Germline lookup yields CDR1 KGHSH and CDR2 LQKENI. The CDR3 loop spans 13 amino acids.

This rearrangement joins TRBV27 to TRBJ2-7; 10 bases match TRBD2. The CDR3 runs to 15 residues. The junction had 5 bases not matched to a gene; V was cut back by 5 bases and J by 1 base. Germline CDR1 reads MNHEY; CDR2 reads SMNVEV (reference sequence). DNA for the CDR3: TGTGCCAGCAGTCGTTTACTAGCGGGGTCCTACGAGCAGTACTTC. Amino acid sequence: CASSRLLAGSYEQYF.

As concerns this clonotype: This may be a read error: a much more frequent sequence differs by one nucleotide. The V gene is TRBV3-1, the J gene TRBJ2-5, with 7 bases lining up with TRBD1. The CDR3 length is 14 residues. Germline V gene sequence: CDR1 LGHDT, CDR2 YNNKEL (reference sequence). The V gene end was trimmed by 3 bases and the J gene end by 0 bases; junction bases not matched to a gene: 1. CDR3 loop: CASSQDRNQETQYF. CDR3 in DNA: TGTGCCAGCAGCCAGGACAGGAACCAAGAGACCCAGTACTTC.

This clonotype was counted at least ten times. This chain links TRBV28 with TRBJ2-7; D unresolved. This CDR3 spans 13 amino acids. Germline-derived CDR1 and CDR2 are MDHEN and SYDVKM. V shed 3 bases and J shed 7 bases, with 13 bases lying between them. Written as DNA, the CDR3 is TGTGCCAGCAGTTTTCCTCTAAGGGATGAGCAGTACTTC. Protein sequence: CASSFPLRDEQYF.

The V gene is TRBV28, the J gene TRBJ2-5, with no clear D. The germline V gene encodes CDR1 MDHEN and CDR2 SYDVKM. Between the trimmed V and J ends, which lost 4 bases and 5 bases, there was a span of 17 bases. CDR3 length equals 15 residues. The CDR3 nucleotides read TGTGCCAGCAGTTCCCCCTCGATTTTGGCGGAGACCCAGTACTTC. Encoded protein: CASSSPSILAETQYF.

The sample holds one count of this clonotype. The rearrangement uses TRBV29-1 and TRBJ2-1, with 10 nucleotides matching TRBD1. The germline CDR1 and CDR2 sequences are SQVTM and ANQGSEA. V dropped 2 bases and J dropped 7; count of bases not matched to a gene: 8. The CDR3 loop spans 15 amino acids. The CDR3 nucleotides read TGCAGCGTTGAATCGACCGGGACAGGGGCAAATGAGCAGTTCTTC. This encodes CSVESTGTGANEQFF.

Points on this clonotype: One junction end disagrees with the germline gene, perhaps due to a read error. The chain employs TRBV10-3 and TRBJ2-6, with 7 bases lining up with TRBD1. CDR3 length: 18 residues. Germline V gives CDR1 ENHRY, CDR2 SYGVKD. CDR3 loop: CAIGDPGQVHSGANVLTF. For the CDR3, the DNA is TGTGCCATCGGTGACCCAGGACAGGTCCACTCTGGGGCCAACGTCCTGACTTTC.

This chain joins TRBV13 and TRBJ2-1; 11 bases are shared with TRBD2. V lost 0 bases and J lost 10; bases outside the gene matches: 8. Germline V gene data show CDR1 as PRHDT and CDR2 as FYEKMQ (reference sequence). The CDR3 length is 16 residues. The CDR3 nucleotides read TGTGCCAGCAGCTTAGGTCTAGCGGGAGGAACTCGCGAGCAGTTCTTC. Translating it yields CASSLGLAGGTREQFF.

This clonotype turned up a few times. The genes are TRBV6-2 or TRBV6-3 and TRBJ2-1; D could derive from TRBD1 or TRBD2 (5 bases each). Trimming removed 2 bases at V and 6 bases at J, with 20 bases between. The CDR3 totals 17 residues. Germline V CDR1 and CDR2: MNHEY, SVGEGT. CDR3 region: CASSYRLGLARVNEQFF. The CDR3 DNA sequence: TGTGCCAGCAGTTACAGGTTGGGGCTAGCAAGAGTCAATGAGCAGTTCTTC.

This sequence joins TRBV10-3 and TRBJ2-7; 7 positions match TRBD1. This CDR3 contains 15 residues. J was trimmed by 1 base and V by 2 bases; bases with no gene match: 5. The V gene's germline CDR1 is ENHRY and CDR2 SYGVKD. The CDR3 coding sequence is TGTGCCATCAGTGAGCCTAGGACAGGATCCTACGAGCAGTACTTC. Protein: CAISEPRTGSYEQYF.

This clonotype was seen only a few times. This chain connects TRBV7-2 to TRBJ2-7; the D is unclear. Germline assignment: CDR1 SGHTA and CDR2 FQGNSA. Trimming took off 3 bases at V and 1 base at J, with 7 bases between the two ends. This CDR3 spans 13 amino acids. Written as DNA, the CDR3 is TGTGCCAGCAGCTTTTTCGGATCCTACGAGCAGTACTTC. This translates into CASSFFGSYEQYF.

The chain is built from TRBV4-1 and TRBJ2-1, with 7 nucleotides matching TRBD2. Trimming cost V 10 bases and J 3 bases; bases outside gene matches: 24. Germline lookup yields CDR1 MGHRA and CDR2 YSYEKL. The CDR3 extends over 19 amino acids. This chain's CDR3 is CAIGPWTPGRTSRYNEQFF. The CDR3 bases are TGCGCCATCGGCCCCTGGACTCCTGGGAGGACTAGTCGCTACAATGAGCAGTTCTTC.

The chain uses TRBV20-1 and TRBJ2-1; 8 bases match TRBD2. Germline CDR1 reads DFQATT; CDR2 reads SNEGSKA (reference sequence). V dropped 6 bases and J dropped 5; count of bases not matched to a gene: 15. The CDR3 has 16 amino acids. CDR3 sequence: CSATPRLANVHNEQFF. The CDR3 region has the DNA TGCAGTGCCACCCCACGACTAGCGAATGTCCACAATGAGCAGTTCTTC.